Sequencing of this T cell receptor beta chain was carried out in a study of technical replicates of blood from a few donors. Trimming at V came to 6 bases and at J to 8 bases, leaving 6 bases not matched to a gene. The germline V gene encodes CDR1 MNHEY and CDR2 SVGAGI. The CDR3 is 13 amino acids. Some clones are missing from TCRdb's copy, which holds only in-frame ones; the method was immunoSEQ multiplex PCR. The table shows more than 90,000 clones, with under 97% occurring only once. Sequenced sample: T cells isolated from PBMCs. The receptor was isolated from a human donor in good health. The chain links TRBV6-5 to TRBJ1-4, with TRBD1 matching over 7 bases. CDR3 protein: CASRDREQEKLFF. As DNA, the CDR3 is TGTGCCAGCAGAGACAGGGAACAAGAAAAACTGTTTTTT.